This T cell receptor (beta chain) appears in the sequencing data of a study of OX40 agonist ivuxolimab in advanced cancers. Study at large: Patients received ivuxolimab, an agonistic anti-OX40 (CD134) antibody.

Study-level findings and limits: The work left the antigen specificity of expanded peripheral T cells undetermined. Partial responders at 0.1-3.0 mg/kg showed near-lowest clonal expansion. Low normalized clonal expansion also occurred in some nonresponding patients.

The V gene's germline CDR1 is MDHEN and CDR2 SYDVKM. This CDR3 comprises 13 residues. V was shortened by 3 bases and J by 8 bases, with 10 bases between the two germline ends. Assay: immunoSEQ multiplex PCR; the TCRdb copy retains only in-frame clones and omits some. This table holds 25,000 to 40,000 clones, roughly 87% found once. This clone occurred once. What it binds is not known. This sequence originates from an adult with an advanced solid tumor such as melanoma, head and neck, liver or kidney cancer. Sequencing used CD4+ or CD8+ T cells sorted from blood, obtained in a trial of the OX40 agonist ivuxolimab. J is TRBJ1-4 and V is TRBV28; the D is unclear. The CDR3 DNA sequence: TGTGCCAGCAGTTTCGGGGTGCGGGAAAAACTGTTTTTT. It encodes CASSFGVREKLFF.